The rows below give T cell receptor beta chains drawn from one sample of a study of T cells in Graves' hyperthyroidism and ophthalmopathy. One entry per CDR3 protein, called by TCRdb with MiXCR from the multiplex PCR reads. The sample records roughly 300,000 distinct CDR3 sequences, roughly 18% being singletons. The sample consisted of blood. The receptors here all came from a woman aged 45-65 years with Graves' hyperthyroidism. CDR3s include the opening cysteine and the closing phenylalanine or tryptophan. Some rows mark clone size as missing; the rest say once, few, many or name a class of expanded clone.

clone size	V gene	J gene	CDR3 length	CDR3 protein
-	TRBV19	TRBJ1-5	14	CASRGQAINQPQHF
-	TRBV7-9	TRBJ1-1	12	CASSQTLPEAFF
many	TRBV28	TRBJ2-7	14	CASSRRDRGYEQYF
-	TRBV6-1	TRBJ1-1	15	CASSSRGVSNTEAFF
few	TRBV7-9	TRBJ2-7	12	CASSLQGNEQYF
many	TRBV11-3	TRBJ1-2	14	CASSLQGRYYGYTF
many	TRBV28	TRBJ2-1	13	CASSMDSYNEQFF
-	TRBV6-1	TRBJ2-1	15	CASSEATGLNNEQFF
few	TRBV11-1	TRBJ1-1	14	CASSLREFGTEAFF
few	TRBV6-1	TRBJ1-6	15	CASTEIQGPSSPLHF
many	TRBV30	TRBJ1-1	13	CAGGTGRNTEAFF
-	TRBV27	TRBJ1-2	15	CASSLTGLANYGYTF
-	TRBV5-5	TRBJ2-7	14	CASSLVDRRGEQYF
-	TRBV6-1	TRBJ1-6	14	CASSDEQGGSPLHF
few	TRBV12-3/TRBV12-4	TRBJ2-2	19	CASSFIRAGGLTNTGELFF
-	TRBV6-1	TRBJ1-5	14	CAISDAGQTSHQHF
few	TRBV20-1	TRBJ2-4	14	CSASGRGLKNIQYF
many	TRBV5-6	TRBJ1-4	13	CASSSDVSEKLFF
many	TRBV5-1	TRBJ1-5	15	CASSPDSGVGKPQHF
many	TRBV5-1	TRBJ2-1	14	CASSLEGTYNEQFF
-	TRBV6-5	TRBJ1-2	17	CASSYEGGAFTNYGYTF
few	TRBV7-3	TRBJ2-2	18	CASSLTRTGAFKAGELFF
many	TRBV11-2	TRBJ2-1	18	CASSLKLAGGYSYNEQFF
many	TRBV10-3	TRBJ2-7	15	CATGGASGRAFEQYF
many	TRBV6-1	TRBJ2-4	18	CASSASRGNSLAKNIQYF
few	TRBV20-1	TRBJ2-1	15	CSARSLRGSHNEQFF
few	TRBV6-2/TRBV6-3	TRBJ2-7	14	CASTWGGSAYEQYF
many	TRBV7-2	TRBJ2-1	17	CASSLVNAGSSYNEQFF
many	TRBV30	TRBJ2-1	11	CAWSVRDEQFF
few	TRBV7-3	TRBJ2-2	14	CASSWTVNTGELFF
few	TRBV20-1	TRBJ2-1	14	CSASGTSQKDEQFF
-	TRBV5-1	TRBJ2-7	14	CASSLTGARDEQYF
many	TRBV3-1	TRBJ2-5	15	CASSPGDRVVETQYF
-	TRBV7-2	TRBJ2-2	15	CASSLVLAGAGELFF
many	TRBV7-9	TRBJ2-4	16	CASSLVTRIAKNIQYF
-	TRBV30	TRBJ2-1	15	CASSLDDYSYNEQFF
many	TRBV2	TRBJ1-1	11	CASARETEAFF
few	TRBV20-1	TRBJ2-7	16	CSAPRLTGLAVYEQYF
many	TRBV28	TRBJ2-7	12	CASRQQFYEQYF
-	TRBV11-3	TRBJ2-1	15	CASSQGWETYNEQFF
-	TRBV10-3	TRBJ2-1	13	CAISGEGQNEQFF
many	TRBV18	TRBJ1-2	11	CASSEGSGYTF
few	TRBV4-1	TRBJ2-2	13	CASSRPGTGELFF